Following are 25 T cell receptor beta chains from one sample sequenced in a study of T-cell memory formation after mild COVID-19. MiXCR was run by TCRdb on the 5' RACE reads, yielding one entry per CDR3 protein. The sample lists hundreds of thousands of distinct CDR3 sequences; roughly 19% were seen once. The sequenced sample was PBMCs or a T cell subset sorted from them (not recorded which). The receptors originated from a young man who had mild COVID-19 (a few samples of this study predate the infection). Cell type and time point are not known.

The chain is built from TRBV4-2 and TRBJ2-1; D may be TRBD1 (5 bases). CDR1 is LGHNA and CDR2 is YNFKEQ in the germline V gene. V was pared by 4 bases and J by 3 bases, with 16 bases between. The length of the CDR3 is 16 residues. CDR3 loop: CASSLSQGNLYNEQFF. DNA for the CDR3: TGTGCCAGCAGCCTGAGTCAGGGCAACCTCTACAATGAGCAGTTCTTC.

J is TRBJ2-5 and V is TRBV15, with no clear D. V was clipped by 0 bases and J by 2 bases, with 4 bases between them. The CDR3 has 13 amino acids. CDR1 LNHNV and CDR2 YYDKDF come from the germline V gene (reference sequence). The CDR3 region has the DNA TGTGCCACCAGCAGAGATCCACAAGAGACCCAGTACTTC. It translates to CATSRDPQETQYF. The whole variable domain, filled in from reference TRBV15 and TRBJ2-5, reads DAMVIQNPRYQVTQFGKPVTLSCSQTLNHNVMYWYQQKSSQAPKLLFHYYDKDFNNEADTPDNFQSRRPNTSFCFLDIRSPGLGDTAMYLCATSRDPQETQYFGPGTRLLVL.

This clonotype was found a few times. V is TRBV6-5 and J is TRBJ2-7, with 7 bases identical to TRBD1. Per germline, CDR1 MNHEY and CDR2 SVGAGI. CDR3 size: 16 residues. The junction had 11 bases not matched to a gene; V was cut back by 6 bases and J by 0 bases. CDR3 DNA sequence: TGTGCCAGCAGGCCCACAGGGGTCTCGAGCTCCTACGAGCAGTACTTC. It encodes CASRPTGVSSSYEQYF.

This clonotype was counted once. The chain combines TRBV20-1 with TRBJ1-6, with D perhaps matching TRBD1 (5 bases). The CDR3 length is 13 residues. Germline CDR1 DFQATT, CDR2 SNEGSKA (reference sequence). V lost 0 bases, J lost 8 bases, and 8 bases lay in between. The CDR3 region has the DNA TGCAGTGCTAGAGACAGGGAACATTCACCCCTCCACTTT. This encodes CSARDREHSPLHF.

This clonotype was seen a few times. V usage is TRBV6-1 and J usage is TRBJ1-5; the D is unclear. V lost 4 bases and J lost 7, with 11 bases in between. CDR3 length equals 13 residues. The germline V gene encodes CDR1 MNHNS and CDR2 SASEGT. CDR3 DNA: TGTGCCAGCAGTGGTAACAGAAGGCAGCCCCAGCATTTT. Its protein is CASSGNRRQPQHF.

The chain carries TRBV7-9 and TRBJ2-1; D gene unclear. V lost 4 bases, J lost 8 bases, and 21 bases lay in between. Germline CDR1 is SEHNR and CDR2 is FQNEAQ (reference sequence). CDR3 length equals 16 residues. CDR3 DNA: TGTGCCAGCAGCTCTCCAAGCCTACCCCGACGGGATGAGCAGTTCTTC. Its protein is CASSSPSLPRRDEQFF.

The gene calls are TRBV7-9 and TRBJ2-7; D is possibly TRBD2 (5 bases). This CDR3 contains 14 residues. Trimming cost V 5 bases and J 0 bases, with 11 bases left between them. Germline CDR1 and CDR2: SEHNR and FQNEAQ (reference sequence). The CDR3 loop is CASSNAGVSYEQYV. The CDR3 DNA reads TGTGCCAGCAGCAACGCCGGGGTCTCCTACGAGCAGTACGTC.

The genes are TRBV20-1 and TRBJ2-1, with 10 bases fitting TRBD2. Germline V gives CDR1 DFQATT, CDR2 SNEGSKA (reference sequence). CDR3 length equals 14 residues. The junction had 4 bases not matched to a gene; V was cut back by 3 bases and J by 5 bases. CDR3 sequence: CSARGLAGDNEQFF. CDR3 sequence (DNA): TGCAGTGCTAGGGGGCTAGCGGGAGACAATGAGCAGTTCTTC.

The chain combines TRBV11-3 with TRBJ2-1; 16 bases match TRBD2. Germline V lookup: CDR1 SGHNT, CDR2 YENEEA. The CDR3 has 17 amino acids. The trim removed 5 bases at V and 8 bases at J, leaving 9 bases unmatched. CDR3 bases: TGTGCCAGCAGCCCAGCTGGGACTAGCGGGGGGGCCTATGAGCAGTTCTTC. It codes for CASSPAGTSGGAYEQFF.

The chain links TRBV27 to TRBJ2-3, with 9 bases matching TRBD2. This CDR3 spans 18 amino acids. CDR1 is MNHEY and CDR2 is SMNVEV in the germline V gene (reference sequence). J lost 0 bases, V lost 6 bases, and 13 bases had no gene match. CDR3 residues: CASSRSGGNLYSTDTQYF. CDR3 DNA: TGTGCCAGCAGCCGTAGCGGGGGCAACCTATATAGCACAGATACGCAGTATTTT.

This chain links TRBV6-5 with TRBJ1-6, with 7 bases identical to TRBD1. The CDR3 loop spans 15 amino acids. CDR1 is MNHEY, CDR2 SVGAGI, per germline. V shed 2 bases, J shed 9 bases, and the junction held 7 bases outside the gene matches. The CDR3 is CASSYAGTASSPLHF. CDR3 nucleotides: TGTGCCAGCAGTTACGCAGGGACAGCCAGTTCACCCCTCCACTTT.

The V gene is TRBV20-1, the J gene TRBJ2-2; 7 nucleotides agree with TRBD2. The germline CDR1 and CDR2 sequences are DFQATT and SNEGSKA (reference sequence). This CDR3 region has 12 residues. CDR3 protein: CGAGVGTGELFF. CDR3 nucleotides: TGCGGGGCGGGGGTCGGCACCGGGGAGCTGTTTTTT.

V gene TRBV4-1 combines with J gene TRBJ2-3, with D perhaps given as TRBD1 or TRBD2 (5 bases each). Germline V gene sequence: CDR1 MGHRA, CDR2 YSYEKL. CDR3 size: 16 residues. V was pared by 2 bases and J by 1 base, with 13 bases between. Written as DNA, the CDR3 is TGCGCCAGCAGCCAACACGGGACGGACCGCACAGATACGCAGTATTTT. Its protein is CASSQHGTDRTDTQYF.

J is TRBJ1-2 and V is TRBV4-1; D is unresolved. The germline CDR1 and CDR2 sequences are MGHRA and YSYEKL. This CDR3 spans 13 amino acids. V dropped 4 bases and J dropped 3 bases, with 9 bases sitting between them. The CDR3 nucleotides read TGCGCCAGCAGCCCTAGGGAGGACTATGGCTACACCTTC. Encoded protein: CASSPREDYGYTF.

The chain combines TRBV6-2 or TRBV6-3 with TRBJ2-7; D gene unclear. The CDR3 contains 13 residues. Germline V lookup: CDR1 MNHEY, CDR2 SVGEGT. Trimming took off 7 bases at V and 3 bases at J, with 13 bases between the two ends. The CDR3, as DNA: TGTGCCAGCACCCACGGGCCAAGCTACGAGCAGTACTTC. As protein: CASTHGPSYEQYF.

This clonotype was picked up a small number of times. The chain joins TRBV5-1 to TRBJ2-3; no clear D gene. CDR3 size: 14 residues. Trimming took off 0 bases at V and 6 bases at J, with 11 bases between the two ends. Germline CDR1 SGHRS, CDR2 YFSETQ. CDR3: CASSLVAPPDTQYF. The CDR3 DNA follows: TGCGCCAGCAGCTTGGTAGCCCCCCCGGATACGCAGTATTTT.

CDR3 residues: CASSLILPDQETQYF. In nucleotides, the CDR3 is TGTGCCAGCAGCTTAATCCTCCCGGACCAAGAGACCCAGTACTTC. The chain carries TRBV7-3 and TRBJ2-5; no reliable D call. Germline V lookup: CDR1 SGHTA, CDR2 FQGTGA. The CDR3 loop spans 15 amino acids. Trimming left V 1 base short and J 0 bases short, with 9 bases between.

This clonotype was recorded at least ten times. V gene TRBV7-9 combines with J gene TRBJ2-7; possibly TRBD1 or TRBD2 for D (5 bases each). V shed 5 bases and J shed 0 bases, with 8 bases lying between them. Germline lookup yields CDR1 SEHNR and CDR2 FQNEAQ (reference sequence). The CDR3 has 13 residues. The CDR3, as DNA: TGTGCCAGCAGCCGGGACGGCTCCTACGAGCAGTACTTC. It translates to CASSRDGSYEQYF.

This clonotype appeared many times. V gene TRBV6-4 combines with J gene TRBJ2-3; D gene ambiguous. The CDR3 has 13 residues. V lost 0 bases, J lost 2 bases, and 3 bases lay in between. Germline V gene sequence: CDR1 MRHNA, CDR2 SNTAGT. CDR3 residues: CASSDSTTDTQYF. In DNA form, the CDR3 reads TGTGCCAGCAGTGACTCGACCACAGATACGCAGTATTTT.

In its sample, this clonotype was seen a few times. V is TRBV29-1 and J is TRBJ2-3; 9 bases align to TRBD1. Germline values: CDR1 SQVTM, CDR2 ANQGSEA. V lost 7 bases to trimming and J lost 5 bases; unmatched junction nucleotides: 7. The CDR3 consists of 13 residues. CDR3 sequence (DNA): TGCAGCGGTGAGGACAGGGGCGGAGATACGCAGTATTTT. Translated, it gives CSGEDRGGDTQYF.

This chain uses TRBV28 with TRBJ2-5, with D perhaps TRBD1 or TRBD2 (6 bases each). Germline V gene data show CDR1 as MDHEN and CDR2 as SYDVKM. CDR3 length: 14 residues. V was trimmed by 2 bases and J by 5 bases, leaving 12 bases between them. For the CDR3, the DNA is TGTGCCAGCAGTTTAGCTCGGGGGCCCGAGACCCAGTACTTC. This encodes CASSLARGPETQYF.

The J gene is TRBJ2-1, the V gene TRBV5-1; D call uncertain. The length of the CDR3 is 11 residues. CDR1 is SGHRS, CDR2 YFSETQ, per germline. V was cut by 4 bases and J by 7 bases, with 6 bases left in between. This CDR3 reads CASSQLNEQFF. The CDR3 nucleotides are TGCGCCAGCAGCCAGCTAAATGAGCAGTTCTTC. Combining the CDR3 with reference TRBV5-1 and TRBJ2-1 gives the whole variable domain KAGVTQTPRYLIKTRGQQVTLSCSPISGHRSVSWYQQTPGQGLQFLFEYFSETQRNKGNFPGRFSGRQFSNSRSEMNVSTLELGDSALYLCASSQLNEQFFGPGTRLTVL.

The rearrangement joins TRBV5-1 to TRBJ2-2; the D gene is possibly TRBD1 (5 bases). Germline CDR1 reads SGHRS; CDR2 reads YFSETQ. V gave up 6 bases and J gave up 1 base, with 13 bases separating them. The CDR3 is made up of 15 amino acids. The CDR3 DNA is TGCGCCAGCAACCAGGGCGCAGGGAACACCGGGGAGCTGTTTTTT. Its protein product is CASNQGAGNTGELFF.

This clonotype was counted between two and nine times. The chain is built from TRBV5-1 and TRBJ2-7, with a possible D match to TRBD1 (5 bases). CDR1 and CDR2 from the germline V gene are SGHRS and YFSETQ. V lost 0 bases to trimming and J lost 7 bases, with 14 bases between them. This CDR3 spans 14 amino acids. CDR3 bases: TGCGCCAGCAGCTTGGGACAGCCCTACGAAGAGCAGTACTTC. Protein: CASSLGQPYEEQYF.

V usage is TRBV9 and J usage is TRBJ2-5, with 9 bases aligning to TRBD2. Per the germline V gene, CDR1 is SGDLS and CDR2 is YYNGEE. The V gene end was trimmed by 4 bases and the J gene end by 1 base; junction bases not matched to a gene: 2. The CDR3 runs 14 residues. The CDR3 reads CASSMTSGQETQYF. The CDR3 region has the DNA TGTGCCAGCAGCATGACTAGCGGCCAAGAGACCCAGTACTTC.